The 30 T cell receptor beta chains given below trace back to one sample, sequenced in a study of T-cell memory formation after mild COVID-19. Each CDR3 protein is one row after TCRdb ran MiXCR on the 5' RACE reads. The sample yields approximately 210,000 distinct CDR3 sequences, around 26% seen once. The sample consisted of PBMCs or a T cell subset sorted from them (not recorded which). All receptors come from an adult woman who had mild COVID-19 (a few samples of this study predate the infection). Cell type and time point are not known.

Many counts were recorded for this clonotype. The rearrangement uses TRBV7-9 and TRBJ2-7; unclear D gene. CDR1 and CDR2 from the germline V gene are SEHNR and FQNEAQ (reference sequence). V was cut by 2 bases and J by 5 bases, with 7 bases left in between. The CDR3 consists of 12 residues. The CDR3 here is CASSLSSNEQYF. In DNA form, the CDR3 reads TGTGCCAGCAGCTTAAGTAGTAACGAGCAGTACTTC.

The genes are TRBV25-1 and TRBJ2-5; possible D gene TRBD1, 6 bases. The V gene's germline CDR1 is MGHDK and CDR2 SYGVNS. V dropped 7 bases and J dropped 2 bases, with 14 bases sitting between them. The length of the CDR3 is 14 residues. The CDR3 protein is CASKDRRGQETQYF. The CDR3 DNA reads TGTGCCAGCAAGGACAGAAGAGGGCAAGAGACCCAGTACTTC.

This clonotype was counted a few times. This chain connects TRBV7-2 to TRBJ1-1; D remains unclear. Germline V gene lookup returns CDR1 SGHTA and CDR2 FQGNSA. The CDR3 extends over 13 amino acids. Trimming took off 3 bases at V and 4 bases at J, with 9 bases between the two ends. The CDR3 sequence: CASSFKVATEAFF. CDR3 DNA sequence: TGTGCCAGCAGCTTTAAAGTTGCCACTGAAGCTTTCTTT.

This clonotype was seen repeatedly, ten times or more. The chain uses TRBV24-1 and TRBJ2-3; TRBD1 aligns across 10 bases. Per germline, CDR1 KGHDR and CDR2 SFDVKD. V shed 4 bases and J 1 base; nucleotides not matched to a gene: 4. The CDR3 is 16 amino acids. CDR3 residues: CATSEPGTGGTDTQYF. CDR3 DNA sequence: TGTGCCACCAGTGAGCCCGGGACAGGGGGCACAGATACGCAGTATTTT.

This clonotype was found a few times. The V gene is TRBV12-3 or TRBV12-4, the J gene TRBJ2-6; 11 bases fit TRBD1. Germline trimming cut 2 bases from V and 0 bases from J; bases unmatched to any gene: 9. The CDR3 is 20 amino acids. The CDR3 DNA reads TGTGCCAGCAGTTTAAACCCCGGACAGGGGGCAAACTCTGGGGCCAACGTCCTGACTTTC. Residues: CASSLNPGQGANSGANVLTF.

The chain uses TRBV7-9 and TRBJ1-2; 8 bases align to TRBD1. Germline CDR1 is SEHNR and CDR2 is FQNEAQ (reference sequence). V dropped 4 bases and J dropped 6; count of bases not matched to a gene: 10. This CDR3 has 15 residues. The CDR3: CASSSDRVSIDGYTF. CDR3 nucleotides: TGTGCCAGCAGCTCGGACAGGGTATCGATAGATGGCTACACCTTC.

This clonotype was seen more than once but under ten times. CDR3 protein: CASSLGQGYQPQHF. CDR3 bases: TGTGCCAGCAGCTTGGGACAGGGGTATCAGCCCCAGCATTTT. V usage is TRBV5-6 and J usage is TRBJ1-5; TRBD1 aligns across 8 bases. CDR3 size: 14 residues. J gave up 5 bases and V 0 bases, and 1 base lay outside the gene matches. Germline V gene sequence: CDR1 SGHDT, CDR2 YYEEEE.

This clonotype came up a few times. The chain employs TRBV2 and TRBJ1-5; tentative D call: TRBD1 (6 bases). V was cut by 5 bases and J by 2 bases, with 13 bases left in between. Germline CDR1 reads SNHLY; CDR2 reads FYNNEI. This CDR3 region has 15 residues. CDR3 protein: CASSPDRWGNQPQHF. Here the CDR3 DNA reads TGTGCCAGCAGTCCTGACAGGTGGGGCAATCAGCCCCAGCATTTT.

The rearrangement uses TRBV15 and TRBJ1-4, with D uncertain. Germline lookup yields CDR1 LNHNV and CDR2 YYDKDF (reference sequence). This CDR3 has 15 residues. V dropped 6 bases and J dropped 4 bases, with 15 bases sitting between them. CDR3 residues: CATSVGRTVNEKLFF. Here the CDR3 DNA reads TGTGCCACCAGTGTGGGGAGGACCGTTAATGAAAAACTGTTTTTT.

This clonotype was found a few times. The genes are TRBV24-1 and TRBJ1-1; D remains unclear. The length of the CDR3 is 13 residues. V was cut by 5 bases and J by 6 bases, with 12 bases left in between. From germline, CDR1 is KGHDR and CDR2 SFDVKD. The CDR3 sequence: CATSVPGSPEAFF. The CDR3 DNA reads TGTGCCACCAGTGTCCCGGGTTCCCCTGAAGCTTTCTTT.

Only a few counts were recorded for this clonotype. V gene TRBV7-9 combines with J gene TRBJ2-7; TRBD1 aligns across 8 bases. Germline CDR1 SEHNR, CDR2 FQNEAQ (reference sequence). CDR3 length: 16 amino acids. V was clipped by 3 bases and J by 4 bases; unmatched bases: 11. CDR3 region: CASSFIPSDRAYEQYF. DNA of the CDR3: TGTGCCAGCAGCTTTATCCCCTCGGACAGGGCATACGAGCAGTACTTC.

In this sample, this clonotype turned up a few times. The rearrangement joins TRBV30 to TRBJ2-1, with 10 positions matching TRBD2. The J segment lost 4 bases and the V segment lost 4 bases, leaving 1 base of the junction unmatched. CDR3 length equals 13 residues. Germline values: CDR1 GTSNPN, CDR2 SVGIG (reference sequence). CDR3 region: CAWTTSGYNEQFF. CDR3 sequence (DNA): TGTGCCTGGACGACTAGCGGGTACAATGAGCAGTTCTTC.

The V and J genes are TRBV5-1 and TRBJ2-1, with a weak D call TRBD1 (6 bases). Trimming removed 1 base from V and 0 bases from J, with 20 bases in between. The germline CDR1 and CDR2 sequences are SGHRS and YFSETQ. The CDR3 is 19 residues long. CDR3 region: CASSLMGTSPLSSYNEQFF. The CDR3 coding sequence is TGCGCCAGCAGCTTGATGGGGACAAGCCCATTGAGCTCCTACAATGAGCAGTTCTTC. The full variable domain, with the rest looked up from reference TRBV5-1 and TRBJ2-1, is KAGVTQTPRYLIKTRGQQVTLSCSPISGHRSVSWYQQTPGQGLQFLFEYFSETQRNKGNFPGRFSGRQFSNSRSEMNVSTLELGDSALYLCASSLMGTSPLSSYNEQFFGPGTRLTVL.

The genes are TRBV5-1 and TRBJ2-5, with TRBD1 as a possible D gene (5 bases). The V gene's germline CDR1 is SGHRS and CDR2 YFSETQ. This CDR3 spans 12 amino acids. Trimming removed 5 bases at V and 3 bases at J, with 8 bases between. The CDR3 spells CASRLGEETQYF. The CDR3 DNA is TGCGCCAGCAGGTTAGGGGAAGAGACCCAGTACTTC.

V and J are TRBV12-3 or TRBV12-4 and TRBJ2-7; 8 positions match TRBD1. With V trimmed by 6 bases and J by 4 bases, 8 bases remained unmatched. The CDR3 has 14 amino acids. The CDR3 DNA reads as TGTGCCAGCAGAGACGGGACAGGACCTTACGAGCAGTACTTC. It is translated as CASRDGTGPYEQYF.

This clonotype occurred a few times. The gene calls are TRBV7-9 and TRBJ2-1; 7 positions agree with TRBD1. V was clipped by 5 bases and J by 4 bases; unmatched bases: 8. Germline V gives CDR1 SEHNR, CDR2 FQNEAQ (reference sequence). The CDR3 consists of 15 residues. CDR3 sequence: CASSLTGVFYNEQFF. CDR3 nucleotide sequence: TGTGCCAGCAGCCTTACAGGGGTCTTTTACAATGAGCAGTTCTTC. Full variable domain (remainder filled in from reference TRBV7-9 and TRBJ2-1): DTGVSQNPRHKITKRGQNVTFRCDPISEHNRLYWYRQTLGQGPEFLTYFQNEAQLEKSRLLSDRFSAERPKGSFSTLEIQRTEQGDSAMYLCASSLTGVFYNEQFFGPGTRLTVL.

V and J are TRBV3-1 and TRBJ2-7; possibly TRBD2 for D (6 bases). CDR3 length: 13 amino acids. V dropped 0 bases and J dropped 5 bases, with 8 bases sitting between them. CDR1 and CDR2 (germline): LGHDT, YNNKEL (reference sequence). This CDR3 reads CASSQEGGNEQYF. In nucleotides, the CDR3 is TGTGCCAGCAGCCAAGAGGGCGGGAACGAGCAGTACTTC.

This clonotype has at least ten counts. The chain carries TRBV3-1 and TRBJ2-2; D is uncertain. The CDR3 spans 17 residues. V dropped 3 bases and J dropped 3 bases, with 17 bases sitting between them. CDR1 and CDR2 from the germline V gene are LGHDT and YNNKEL (reference sequence). In DNA, the CDR3 is TGTGCCAGCAGCCACGGTTTGGGTCAGCTTGACACCGGGGAGCTGTTTTTT. Residues: CASSHGLGQLDTGELFF.

This clonotype was counted a few times. This chain connects TRBV4-2 to TRBJ1-1, with 9 nucleotides matching TRBD1. The germline V gene encodes CDR1 LGHNA and CDR2 YNFKEQ. V gave up 0 bases and J gave up 3 bases; unmatched junction bases: 5. The CDR3 has 16 amino acids. CDR3 protein: CASSQDYGTGHTEAFF. As DNA, the CDR3 is TGTGCCAGCAGCCAAGATTACGGGACAGGGCACACTGAAGCTTTCTTT.

The chain combines TRBV25-1 with TRBJ2-1; tentative D call: TRBD2 (6 bases). The length of the CDR3 is 13 residues. Trimming pared 6 bases from V and 8 bases from J, leaving 14 bases between. CDR1 and CDR2 from the germline V gene are MGHDK and SYGVNS. The CDR3 DNA follows: TGTGCCAGCAGGGGTGCGGGATGGCATGAGCAGTTCTTC. This sequence encodes CASRGAGWHEQFF.

V gene TRBV4-3 combines with J gene TRBJ2-7, with D possibly TRBD1 on 6 matching bases. Trimming took off 4 bases at V and 3 bases at J, with 16 bases between the two ends. The CDR3 is made up of 15 amino acids. Germline V CDR1 and CDR2: LGHNA, YSLEER. DNA of the CDR3: TGCGCCAGCAGCCCCTCTGGGGGCGCTATCTACGAGCAGTACTTC. It encodes CASSPSGGAIYEQYF.

The chain carries TRBV5-1 and TRBJ1-2, with a tentative D call TRBD1 (6 bases). V lost 2 bases to trimming and J lost 4 bases, with 9 bases between them. The CDR3 is made up of 13 amino acids. Germline V gene lookup returns CDR1 SGHRS and CDR2 YFSETQ. DNA for the CDR3: TGCGCCAGCAGCTTCAGGGGACGCTATGGCTACACCTTC. It translates to CASSFRGRYGYTF. The entire variable domain, with the rest obtained from reference TRBV5-1 and TRBJ1-2, is as follows: KAGVTQTPRYLIKTRGQQVTLSCSPISGHRSVSWYQQTPGQGLQFLFEYFSETQRNKGNFPGRFSGRQFSNSRSEMNVSTLELGDSALYLCASSFRGRYGYTFGSGTRLTVV.

This chain connects TRBV11-2 to TRBJ1-2; D unresolved. Trimming pared 0 bases from V and 3 bases from J, leaving 17 bases between. The germline gives CDR1 SGHAT, CDR2 FQNNGV. This CDR3 has 17 amino acids. CDR3 protein: CASSLDPGGRGDYGYTF. The CDR3 DNA follows: TGTGCCAGCAGCTTAGATCCCGGAGGCCGGGGTGACTATGGCTACACCTTC.

This clonotype was seen a few times. The rearrangement joins TRBV12-3 or TRBV12-4 to TRBJ1-5; TRBD1 is a possible D gene (5 bases). Trimming stripped 6 bases from V and 7 bases from J, with 16 bases between. The CDR3 totals 14 residues. DNA of the CDR3: TGTGCCAGCAGGGCTGAGCAGGGCAGACAGCCCCAGCATTTT. It codes for CASRAEQGRQPQHF.

The V gene is TRBV7-2, the J gene TRBJ2-7; D remains ambiguous. Trimming cost V 4 bases and J 3 bases, with 10 bases left between them. The length of the CDR3 is 13 residues. Looked up from germline, CDR1 is SGHTA and CDR2 is FQGNSA. In DNA, the CDR3 is TGTGCCAGCAGCTCTTCTCCCATCTACGAGCAGTACTTC. It yields the protein CASSSSPIYEQYF.

This clonotype has just a few counts. For the CDR3, the DNA is TGTGCCAGCAGCACCCATGCTCGGGGCCGCCCACTCGAGCAGTACTTC. This encodes CASSTHARGRPLEQYF. This chain uses TRBV7-9 with TRBJ2-7; D might be TRBD1 or TRBD2, each matching 5 bases. The CDR3 is made up of 16 amino acids. V lost 5 bases and J lost 6, with 23 bases in between. Germline CDR1 is SEHNR and CDR2 is FQNEAQ (reference sequence).

This clonotype was observed a handful of times. The rearrangement joins TRBV27 to TRBJ1-5; maybe TRBD1 (5 bases). V lost 3 bases, J lost 4 bases, and 13 bases lay in between. The CDR3 length is 15 residues. Germline values: CDR1 MNHEY, CDR2 SMNVEV (reference sequence). DNA of the CDR3: TGTGCCAGCAGTTTGGTAGGGGCTGGGAATCAGCCCCAGCATTTT. The encoded protein is CASSLVGAGNQPQHF.

This clonotype was detected only a few times. This chain joins TRBV12-3 or TRBV12-4 and TRBJ1-2; 7 nucleotides line up with TRBD1. The CDR3 spans 13 residues. V lost 4 bases to trimming and J lost 5 bases; unmatched junction nucleotides: 4. Here the CDR3 reads CASSYRGGYGYTF. In DNA form, the CDR3 reads TGTGCCAGCAGTTACAGGGGAGGGTATGGCTACACCTTC.

The chain uses TRBV7-8 and TRBJ2-5; 7 positions agree with TRBD1. From germline, CDR1 is SGHVS and CDR2 FQNEAQ. CDR3 length: 17 amino acids. V shed 0 bases and J 4 bases; nucleotides not matched to a gene: 11. CDR3: CASSLAGNRGAGETQYF. The CDR3 DNA follows: TGTGCCAGCAGCTTAGCAGGGAACAGGGGCGCGGGAGAGACCCAGTACTTC.

The chain uses TRBV27 and TRBJ1-5, with D unresolved. CDR1 MNHEY and CDR2 SMNVEV come from the germline V gene (reference sequence). V was cut by 5 bases and J by 4 bases, with 15 bases left in between. The CDR3 consists of 15 residues. The CDR3 DNA is TGTGCCAGCAGTGCCGCAGGCGGCCCTAATCAGCCCCAGCATTTT. This gives the protein CASSAAGGPNQPQHF.